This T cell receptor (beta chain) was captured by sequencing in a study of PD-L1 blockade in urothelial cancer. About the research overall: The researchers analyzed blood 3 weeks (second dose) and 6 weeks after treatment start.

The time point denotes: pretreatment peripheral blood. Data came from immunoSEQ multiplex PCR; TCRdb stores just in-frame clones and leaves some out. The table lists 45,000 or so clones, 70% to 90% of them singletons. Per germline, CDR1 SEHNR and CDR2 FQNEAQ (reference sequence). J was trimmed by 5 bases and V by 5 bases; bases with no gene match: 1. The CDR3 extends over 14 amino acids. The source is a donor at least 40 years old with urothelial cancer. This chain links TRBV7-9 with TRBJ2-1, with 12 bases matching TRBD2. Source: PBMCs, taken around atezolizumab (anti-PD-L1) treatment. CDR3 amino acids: CASSGTSGHNEQFF. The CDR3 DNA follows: TGTGCCAGCAGCGGGACTAGCGGGCACAATGAGCAGTTCTTC.